Sequencing of this TCR beta chain was carried out in a study of OX40 agonist ivuxolimab in advanced cancers. A note on the overall study: Ivuxolimab was a fully human IgG2 agonistic monoclonal antibody targeting the costimulatory receptor OX40 (CD134). Three dose-escalation patients achieved partial responses, one with hepatocellular carcinoma and two with cutaneous melanoma. The paper reports the monotherapy dose-escalation portion (N ≈ 50 patients) of the phase I ivuxolimab trial. Of the 50 to 55 patients in dose escalation, some 19 had hepatocellular carcinoma, some 15 had melanoma, 9 had renal cell carcinoma and 9 had head and neck cancer. Patients were allowed to have had prior anti-PD-1, anti-PD-L1 or anti-CTLA-4 therapy, and approximately 41% of the dose-escalation patients had previously received checkpoint inhibitors. Peripheral TCRbeta sequencing was intended to test whether TCR sequence diversity was altered and clonal T-cell expansion was caused by ivuxolimab. In the dose-escalation cohort, 70% to 85% of patients were male, and the mean age was roughly 60 years, with a range of 23 to 79. Intravenous ivuxolimab was administered to patients every 2 weeks at six dose levels: 0.01, 0.1, 0.3, 1.5, 3 and 10 mg/kg. Broad study findings and their caveats: Low levels of normalized T-cell clonal expansion were also seen in some nonresponding patients. After ivuxolimab, more expanded clones were found on average in CD8+ T cells than in CD4+ T cells. The antigen specificity of the peripheral T cells that underwent clonal expansion was not determined. In the 0.1-3.0 mg/kg groups, partial responders were among the patients with the lowest normalized peripheral clonal expansion, particularly in CD8+ T cells. At doses of 0.1 to 3.0 mg/kg, clonal expansion of both CD4+ and CD8+ T cells in blood was seen between baseline and week 6.

With regard to this clone: Its target antigen remains unknown. Base qualities are not at hand, and no much larger clone is one base apart.

The trial excluded patients who had a history of autoimmune disease or were on systemic immunosuppression. Peripheral blood for TCR sequencing was collected from all dose cohorts at baseline, on cycle 4 day 1, and on cycle 7 day 1. Samples were obtained from an open-label, multicenter, first-in-human phase I dose-escalation trial of ivuxolimab. Adults with locally advanced or metastatic melanoma, renal cell, hepatocellular, or head and neck squamous cell carcinoma were enrolled in the trial. Before TCR sequencing, CD4+ and CD8+ T cells were separately sorted from peripheral blood. V loses 2 bases, J loses 2 bases, and the germline ends lie 8 bases apart. The CDR3 goes from the cysteine to the phenylalanine over 13 residues. The DNA shown is the 39-base CDR3, in frame from base 1. CDR1 is given as SGDLS and CDR2 as YYNGEE, both from the germline V gene. Genomic DNA was extracted from sorted cells for sequencing of the TCRbeta CDR3 region. The immunoSEQ Assay was used for sequencing of TCRbeta CDR3 regions. TCRdb took this table from immuneACCESS and kept in-frame rearrangements with V and J called. Such tables lack part of the clones; where checked against another copy, unresolved V genes explain under half of the gap, and the rest is unexplained. For this sample the table gives 92,000 or so clones, of which roughly four fifths were detected only once. Jointly, the top ten make up under 6.5% of the sample.

The receptor was isolated from an adult with an advanced solid tumor such as melanoma, head and neck, liver or kidney cancer. Sequencing was performed on CD4+ or CD8+ T cells sorted from blood, taken in a trial of the OX40 agonist ivuxolimab. The chain uses TRBV9 and TRBJ2-7; no confident D gene assignment can be made. The CDR3 protein: CASSVGPAYEQYF. DNA sequence: TGTGCCAGCAGCGTCGGACCGGCCTACGAGCAGTACTTC.